This passage covers 25 T cell receptor beta chains from one sample sequenced in a study of blood T cell repertoires in COVID-19. Clones were read by immunoSEQ multiplex PCR, and TCRdb kept only the in-frame ones, dropping some. In the table there are over 70,000 clones, 80% of which are singletons. The sequenced sample was peripheral blood. Source of these receptors: a woman at least 80 years old with acute or convalescent COVID-19.

J is TRBJ1-4 and V is TRBV19; unclear D gene. The CDR3 runs 13 residues. The germline V gene encodes CDR1 LNHDA and CDR2 SQIVND (reference sequence). V lost 0 bases, J lost 4 bases, and 3 bases lay in between. DNA for the CDR3: TGTGCCAGTAGTATAGACCTTAATGAAAAACTGTTTTTT. Amino acid sequence: CASSIDLNEKLFF.

The rearrangement joins TRBV18 to TRBJ1-2; D may be TRBD1 (6 bases). The ends were cut back, 3 bases at V and 10 bases at J, with 15 bases in the middle. CDR3 length equals 13 residues. Germline assignment: CDR1 KGHSH and CDR2 LQKENI. CDR3 residues: CASSPSQGRDYTF. In nucleotides, the CDR3 is TGTGCCAGCTCACCGAGTCAGGGGCGAGACTACACCTTC. The full variable domain, in which reference TRBV18 and TRBJ1-2 provide the parts outside the CDR3, is NAGVMQNPRHLVRRRGQEARLRCSPMKGHSHVYWYRQLPEEGLKFMVYLQKENIIDESGMPKERFSAEFPKEGPSILRIQQVVRGDSAAYFCASSPSQGRDYTFGSGTRLTVV.

The gene calls are TRBV7-9 and TRBJ2-3; D is perhaps TRBD2 (6 bases). Trimming took 5 bases from V and 5 from J, leaving 17 bases between them. This CDR3 is built from 15 residues. Looked up from germline, CDR1 is SEHNR and CDR2 is FQNEAQ (reference sequence). CDR3 nucleotide sequence: TGTGCCAGCAGCCGCAGGAGGGTTCAGGGAGATACGCAGTATTTT. As protein: CASSRRRVQGDTQYF.

This clone has just a few counts. The CDR3 DNA is TGTGCCAGCAGTTGGGCCTTTGGTAATGAGCAGTTCTTC. Its translation is CASSWAFGNEQFF. The V call is TRBV27, the J call TRBJ2-1, with no clear D. CDR1 and CDR2 (germline): MNHEY, SMNVEV (reference sequence). There are 13 residues in the CDR3. V shed 4 bases and J shed 7 bases, with 11 bases lying between them.

This sequence joins TRBV7-3 and TRBJ2-5; TRBD2 is a possible D gene (7 bases). Between the trimmed V and J ends, which lost 2 bases and 4 bases, there was a span of 11 bases. The CDR3 runs 14 residues. Germline V lookup: CDR1 SGHTA, CDR2 FQGTGA. This chain's CDR3 is CASSLAGARETQYF. CDR3 bases: TGTGCCAGCAGCTTAGCGGGGGCTAGAGAGACCCAGTACTTC. The whole variable domain, remainder taken from reference TRBV7-3 and TRBJ2-5, is GAGVSQTPSNKVTEKGKYVELRCDPISGHTALYWYRQSLGQGPEFLIYFQGTGAADDSGLPNDRFFAVRPEGSVSTLKIQRTERGDSAVYLCASSLAGARETQYFGPGTRLLVL.

The chain couples TRBV5-1 to TRBJ2-1; 7 nucleotides agree with TRBD2. The trim removed 2 bases at V and 2 bases at J, leaving 4 bases unmatched. CDR3 length: 15 residues. Germline V CDR1 and CDR2: SGHRS, YFSETQ. The CDR3 DNA sequence: TGCGCCAGCAGCTTTGGGACTACCACCTACAATGAGCAGTTCTTC. Translation gives CASSFGTTTYNEQFF. The full variable domain, in which reference TRBV5-1 and TRBJ2-1 provide the parts outside the CDR3, is KAGVTQTPRYLIKTRGQQVTLSCSPISGHRSVSWYQQTPGQGLQFLFEYFSETQRNKGNFPGRFSGRQFSNSRSEMNVSTLELGDSALYLCASSFGTTTYNEQFFGPGTRLTVL.

V and J are TRBV29-1 and TRBJ2-1; 10 nucleotides match TRBD2. The V gene's germline CDR1 is SQVTM and CDR2 ANQGSEA. The CDR3 consists of 13 residues. J was trimmed by 3 bases and V by 5 bases; bases with no gene match: 1. The CDR3 here is CSVLAGDYNEQFF. For the CDR3, the DNA is TGCAGCGTTCTAGCGGGGGACTACAATGAGCAGTTCTTC.

This chain links TRBV6-1 with TRBJ2-5; TRBD1 matches 7 bases. There are 16 residues in the CDR3. Trimming took 2 bases from V and 1 from J; bases not matched to a gene: 7. Looked up from germline, CDR1 is MNHNS and CDR2 is SASEGT. In nucleotides, the CDR3 is TGTGCCAGCAGTGAATATGTGACAGGGATCCAAGAGACCCAGTACTTC. Encoded protein: CASSEYVTGIQETQYF.

This chain links TRBV19 with TRBJ1-4, with 11 bases aligning to TRBD1. The CDR3 is 16 residues long. The germline V gene has CDR1 LNHDA and CDR2 SQIVND (reference sequence). Losses at the gene ends were 10 bases for V and 1 base for J; bases not matched to a gene: 8. The CDR3 is CATRTGGSGTNEKLFF. CDR3 nucleotide sequence: TGTGCCACCAGGACAGGGGGCTCGGGAACTAATGAAAAACTGTTTTTT.

This chain connects TRBV5-1 to TRBJ1-5; D gene uncertain. This CDR3 spans 17 amino acids. In germline, CDR1 is SGHRS, CDR2 YFSETQ. Trimming shortened V by 0 bases and J by 3 bases, and 16 bases separated the two germline ends. CDR3 sequence reads: CASSLGHPNQNNQPQHF. The CDR3 DNA reads TGCGCCAGCAGCTTGGGACACCCAAATCAGAACAATCAGCCCCAGCATTTT.

CDR3 in amino acids: CASSREGQPQHF. The DNA for the CDR3 is TGTGCCAGCAGCCGGGAGGGGCAGCCCCAGCATTTT. The chain recombines TRBV27 with TRBJ1-5; the D gene is possibly TRBD1 (5 bases). The CDR3 length is 12 residues. Germline CDR1 and CDR2: MNHEY and SMNVEV (reference sequence). Deletions cut 6 bases from V and 7 bases from J, with 10 bases between.

This chain uses TRBV2 with TRBJ2-1; possibly TRBD1 for D (7 bases). Trimming stripped 6 bases from V and 5 bases from J, with 14 bases between. The CDR3 has 14 amino acids. The germline V gene encodes CDR1 SNHLY and CDR2 FYNNEI. The CDR3 bases are TGTGCCAGCAGCTCAGGGGGGTCTCACAATGAGCAGTTCTTC. It specifies CASSSGGSHNEQFF.

The gene calls are TRBV4-1 and TRBJ1-2; TRBD1 aligns across 10 bases. The CDR3 is 14 residues long. Germline V gene data show CDR1 as MGHRA and CDR2 as YSYEKL. V trimming: 1 base; J trimming: 4 bases; junction bases outside the gene matches: 0. This CDR3 reads CASSQGDRGYGYTF. The CDR3 DNA sequence: TGCGCCAGCAGCCAAGGGGACAGGGGCTATGGCTACACCTTC.

This clone was detected only once. A junction end diverges from the germline sequence, so it may reflect a read error. The chain is built from TRBV5-1 and TRBJ1-1, with 7 bases identical to TRBD1. The CDR3 loop spans 14 amino acids. Germline V gives CDR1 SGHRS, CDR2 YFSETQ. CDR3 amino acids: CASSLEGAGGPSRF. In nucleotides, the CDR3 is TGCGCCAGCAGCTTGGAGGGGGCGGGGGGTCCCTCTCGCTTT.

The V and J genes are TRBV19 and TRBJ1-6; D gene uncertain. From germline, CDR1 is LNHDA and CDR2 SQIVND (reference sequence). This CDR3 has 14 amino acids. V shed 4 bases and J shed 8 bases, with 12 bases lying between them. DNA of the CDR3: TGTGCCAGTAGTACTCAGGTTCTGTATTCACCCCTCCACTTT. Translating it yields CASSTQVLYSPLHF.

The rearrangement uses TRBV6-6 and TRBJ1-1, with a weak D call TRBD1 (5 bases). V shed 4 bases and J shed 9 bases, with 9 bases lying between them. This CDR3 comprises 11 residues. CDR1 is MNHNY, CDR2 SVGAGI, per germline (reference sequence). The CDR3, as DNA: TGTGCCAGCAGTTCGACAGAACAAGCTTTCTTT. Translated, it gives CASSSTEQAFF.

V and J are TRBV11-2 and TRBJ2-2; 11 bases are a match to TRBD1. CDR3 size: 16 residues. CDR1 SGHAT and CDR2 FQNNGV come from the germline V gene. The junction had 5 bases not matched to a gene; V was cut back by 1 base and J by 7 bases. The CDR3 DNA reads TGTGCCAGCAGCTTAGCCGGGACAGGGGGGATCGGGGAGCTGTTTTTT. It codes for CASSLAGTGGIGELFF.

This rearrangement joins TRBV7-6 to TRBJ2-1; 15 bases align to TRBD2. This CDR3 spans 15 amino acids. J lost 12 bases, V lost 4 bases, and 7 bases had no gene match. Germline CDR1 reads SGHVS; CDR2 reads FNYEAQ. The CDR3 DNA is TGTGCCAGCAGCTCTGGGACTAGCGGGGGGTTGAGGCAGTTCTTC. This codes for CASSSGTSGGLRQFF. Variable domain in full (rest from reference TRBV7-6 and TRBJ2-1): GAGVSQSPRYKVTKRGQDVALRCDPISGHVSLYWYRQALGQGPEFLTYFNYEAQQDKSGLPNDRFSAERPEGSISTLTIQRTEQRDSAMYRCASSSGTSGGLRQFFGPGTRLTVL.

This chain connects TRBV6-5 to TRBJ1-2, with a weak D call TRBD1 (6 bases). With 6 bases removed from V and 6 bases from J, the gap between germline ends came to 11 bases. Germline V gives CDR1 MNHEY, CDR2 SVGAGI. The CDR3 covers 12 residues. The CDR3 loop is CASRTRTDGYTF. The CDR3 DNA reads TGTGCCAGCAGAACCAGGACAGATGGCTACACCTTC.

The chain recombines TRBV7-9 with TRBJ2-7; no definite D call. Trimming took off 5 bases at V and 7 bases at J, with 18 bases between the two ends. Germline CDR1 and CDR2: SEHNR and FQNEAQ (reference sequence). This CDR3 is built from 14 residues. CDR3 region: CASSPIRVTTEQYF. CDR3 nucleotides: TGTGCCAGCAGCCCCATTCGGGTAACGACGGAGCAGTACTTC.

This chain connects TRBV11-2 to TRBJ2-5, with 8 nucleotides matching TRBD2. Germline CDR1 SGHAT, CDR2 FQNNGV. The CDR3 runs 17 residues. The junction had 11 bases not matched to a gene; V was cut back by 1 base and J by 4 bases. CDR3 bases: TGTGCCAGCAGCTTAGGTCTTAGGCGGGGGGCTCGAGAGACCCAGTACTTC. It translates to CASSLGLRRGARETQYF.

The gene calls are TRBV4-1 and TRBJ1-1; TRBD1 agrees at 7 bases. CDR1 and CDR2 from the germline V gene are MGHRA and YSYEKL. This CDR3 is built from 17 residues. J lost 1 base, V lost 0 bases, and 8 bases had no gene match. The CDR3 loop reads CASSQDSTGVRNTEAFF. CDR3 coding DNA: TGCGCCAGCAGCCAAGACTCAACAGGGGTAAGGAACACTGAAGCTTTCTTT.

The chain is built from TRBV5-1 and TRBJ2-2; maybe TRBD1 (5 bases). Germline CDR1 and CDR2: SGHRS and YFSETQ. Trimming left V 0 bases short and J 0 bases short, with 6 bases between. CDR3 length equals 15 residues. The CDR3 reads CASSLGQSNTGELFF. The CDR3 DNA sequence: TGCGCCAGCAGCTTGGGACAGTCGAACACCGGGGAGCTGTTTTTT.

This clone appeared once. The chain links TRBV7-2 to TRBJ2-3; D unclear. There are 13 residues in the CDR3. V was cut by 5 bases and J by 6 bases, with 12 bases left in between. From germline, CDR1 is SGHTA and CDR2 FQGNSA. CDR3 in amino acids: CASSQILGDTQYF. DNA of the CDR3: TGTGCCAGCAGCCAGATTCTCGGGGATACGCAGTATTTT. Using reference TRBV7-2 and TRBJ2-3 for the parts outside the CDR3, the full variable domain is GAGVSQSPSNKVTEKGKDVELRCDPISGHTALYWYRQSLGQGLEFLIYFQGNSAPDKSGLPSDRFSAERTGGSVSTLTIQRTQQEDSAVYLCASSQILGDTQYFGPGTRLTVL.

The genes are TRBV10-3 and TRBJ1-6; possible D gene TRBD1, 6 bases. The V end was cut by 6 bases, the J end by 4 bases, with 10 bases between. The CDR3 sequence is 14 residues long. The germline V gene encodes CDR1 ENHRY and CDR2 SYGVKD. The CDR3 bases are TGTGCCATCAGCCGACAGGAGTATAATTCACCCCTCCACTTT. Its protein product is CAISRQEYNSPLHF.